This TCR beta chain was captured by sequencing in a study of T cell changes during pregnancy in multiple sclerosis. Profiled with immunoSEQ multiplex PCR; TCRdb holds only in-frame clones, not every one. The sample has about 25,000 clones, around 87% seen once. Looked up from germline, CDR1 is SGHVS and CDR2 is FQNEAQ. The trim removed 3 bases at V and 4 bases at J, leaving 4 bases unmatched. This CDR3 spans 17 amino acids. The V gene is TRBV7-8, the J gene TRBJ2-3; the match to TRBD2 covers 16 bases. The source was CD4+ T cells from peripheral blood mononuclear cells, collected in the second trimester of pregnancy. This receptor was obtained from a female donor in good health, enrolled as a control in a pregnancy study. The CDR3: CASSFGTSGRASDTQYF. The CDR3 bases are TGTGCCAGCAGCTTCGGGACTAGCGGGAGGGCCTCAGATACGCAGTATTTT.